This TCR beta chain emerged from a study of shared clonotypes between healthy human individuals. CD8 cells regarded as naive lacked CD45RO, were positively chosen for CCR7, and omitted terminally differentiated effector memory CD45RA+ cells. Germline loops: CDR1 MNHEY, CDR2 SMNVEV (reference sequence). The CDR3 covers 14 residues. V was cut by 3 bases and J by 7 bases, with 13 bases left in between. Only in-frame clones appear in the TCRdb table, and some are missing; sequencing was by immunoSEQ multiplex PCR. The sample has under 2,000,000 clones; about 95% are singletons. Turning to this clone: This sample includes further DNA sequences coding for the same CDR3.

The rearrangement links TRBV27 to TRBJ2-1, with D perhaps matching TRBD2 (6 bases). The specimen was naive CD8+ T cells sorted from blood. The sequence derives from a man younger than 30 in good health. CDR3 sequence reads: CASSLRDGGNEQFF. The CDR3 bases are TGTGCCAGCAGTTTGAGGGACGGAGGGAATGAGCAGTTCTTC.